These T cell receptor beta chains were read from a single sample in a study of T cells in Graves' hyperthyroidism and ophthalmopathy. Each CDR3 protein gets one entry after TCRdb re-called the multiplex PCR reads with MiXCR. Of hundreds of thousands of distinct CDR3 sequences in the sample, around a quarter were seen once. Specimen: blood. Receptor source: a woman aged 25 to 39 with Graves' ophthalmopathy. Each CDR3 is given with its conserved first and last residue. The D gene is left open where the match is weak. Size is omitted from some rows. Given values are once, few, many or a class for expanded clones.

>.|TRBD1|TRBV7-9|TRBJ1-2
TGTGCCAGCAGCTTTACAGGGGGGCATGGCTACGCCTTC
CASSFTGGHGYAF
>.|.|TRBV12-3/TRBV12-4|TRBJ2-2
TGTGCCAGCAGTTCCGGACACCACCGCGCCGGGGAGCTGTTTTTT
CASSSGHHRAGELFF
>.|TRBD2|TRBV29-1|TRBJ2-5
TGCAGCGTTGAGGGCGGGGGGGCCGAGAGCCAGTACTTC
CSVEGGGAESQYF
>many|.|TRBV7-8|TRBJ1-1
TGTGCCAGCAGCCCCCTCAGCTCCCCTGAAGCTTTCTTT
CASSPLSSPEAFF
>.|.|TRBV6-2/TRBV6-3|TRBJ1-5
TGTGCCAGCAGTTACACCCAGAGCAATCAGCCCCAGCATTTT
CASSYTQSNQPQHF
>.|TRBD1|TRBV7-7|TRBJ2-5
TGTGCCAGCAGCTCGCAGGGACAGGGCGGAGAGACCCAGTACTTC
CASSSQGQGGETQYF
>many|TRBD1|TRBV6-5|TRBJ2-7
TGTGCCAGCAGTTACTCCCGGGACAGAGGGTCCTACGAGCAGTACTTC
CASSYSRDRGSYEQYF
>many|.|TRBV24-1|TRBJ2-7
TGTGCCACCAGTGATCCAGGGGCTGGGGCCTACGAGCAGTACTTC
CATSDPGAGAYEQYF
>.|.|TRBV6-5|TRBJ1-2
TGTGCCAGCAGTTACAAGGGAAATGGCTACACCTTC
CASSYKGNGYTF
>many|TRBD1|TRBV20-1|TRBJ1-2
TGCAGTGCTGAGGCCGGGACAGGGTTCGTGTTGGATGGCTACACCTTC
CSAEAGTGFVLDGYTF
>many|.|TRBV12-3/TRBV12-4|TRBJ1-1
TGTGCCAGCAGTTTATGGCGCGGGAACACTGAAGCTTTCTTT
CASSLWRGNTEAFF
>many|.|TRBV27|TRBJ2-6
TGTGCCAGCAGTTTGCACAGGGCGGGGGCCAACGTCCTGACTTTC
CASSLHRAGANVLTF
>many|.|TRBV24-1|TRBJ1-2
TGTGCCACCAGTGATCCGCTTAGTGGGTTCTATGGCTACACCTTC
CATSDPLSGFYGYTF
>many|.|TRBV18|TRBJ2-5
TGTGCCAGCTCACCAATCCGTATGGGGCCAGAGACCCAGTACTTC
CASSPIRMGPETQYF
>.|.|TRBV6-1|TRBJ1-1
TGTGCCATCAATAACGTCCACACTGAAGCTTTCTTT
CAINNVHTEAFF
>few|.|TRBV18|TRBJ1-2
TGTGCCAGCTCACCCCAGGCAGGGGAGGGCTACACCTTC
CASSPQAGEGYTF
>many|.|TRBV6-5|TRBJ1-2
TGTGCCAGCAGTTACGGCAGTTCCACCCCTCTAGGCTACACCTTC
CASSYGSSTPLGYTF
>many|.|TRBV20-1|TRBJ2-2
TGCAGTGCGCCCCTCGACACCGGGGAGCTGTTTTTT
CSAPLDTGELFF
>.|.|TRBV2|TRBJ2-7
TGTGCCAGCAGTGAAGGGACAGCGCCTTACTTC
CASSEGTAPYF
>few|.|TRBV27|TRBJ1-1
TGTGCCAGCAGAGCACGGACGTTGAACACTGAAGCTTTATTT
CASRARTLNTEALF
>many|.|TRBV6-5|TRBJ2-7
TGTGCCAGCAGTCCGGACGGTGACTCCTACGAGCAGTACTTC
CASSPDGDSYEQYF
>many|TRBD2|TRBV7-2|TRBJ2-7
TGTGCCAGCAGCTCTTCTCCCGGGAGGACCTACGAGCAGTACTTC
CASSSSPGRTYEQYF
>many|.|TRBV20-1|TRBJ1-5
TGCAGTGCTAGAGACAACAATCAGCCCCAGCATTTT
CSARDNNQPQHF
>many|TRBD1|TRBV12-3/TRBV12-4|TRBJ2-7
TGTGCCAGCAGTTTAAACAGGGGGCGTGGAGAGCAGTACTTC
CASSLNRGRGEQYF
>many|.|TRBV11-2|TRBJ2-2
TGTGCCAGCAGCTTACTCTCAGATACGAACACCGGGGAGCTGTTTTTT
CASSLLSDTNTGELFF
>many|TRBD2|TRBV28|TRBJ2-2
TGTGCCAGCAGTTTAAGCCTAGCGGGGGGGCGAGGGGAGCTGTTTTTT
CASSLSLAGGRGELFF
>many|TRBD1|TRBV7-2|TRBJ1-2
TGTGCCAGCAGATCACAGGGGGCATCGCACTATGGCTACACCTTC
CASRSQGASHYGYTF
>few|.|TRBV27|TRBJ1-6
TGTGCCAGCAAGTCCCCTGGGGATTCACCCCTCCACTTT
CASKSPGDSPLHF
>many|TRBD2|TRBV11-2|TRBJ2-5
TGTGCCAGCAGCTTAGGAGGTCTAGCGGGGTACCAAGAGACCCAGTACTTC
CASSLGGLAGYQETQYF
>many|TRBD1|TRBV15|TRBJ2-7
TGTGCCACCAGCAAAGAAGACAGGGACAACGCCTACGAGCAGTACTTC
CATSKEDRDNAYEQYF
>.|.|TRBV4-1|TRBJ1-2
TGCGCCAGCAGCCAGGGGGACCGTGCTCGATTAGGAACGCACACCTTC
CASSQGDRARLGTHTF
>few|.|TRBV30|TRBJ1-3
TGTGCCTGGAGTGCAGGGGACAACTCTGGAAACACCATATATTTT
CAWSAGDNSGNTIYF
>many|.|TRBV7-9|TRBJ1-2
TGTGCCAGCAGCTTCGGGGCAGGGAGCTATGGCTACACCTTC
CASSFGAGSYGYTF
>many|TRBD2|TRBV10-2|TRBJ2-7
TGCGCCAGCAGTCCGGGACTAGCGGGAAGAAGAGGCTACGAGCAGTACTTC
CASSPGLAGRRGYEQYF
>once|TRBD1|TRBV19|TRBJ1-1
TGTGCCAGCGAAGGACAGGGGTTCGGCACTGAAGCTTTCTTT
CASEGQGFGTEAFF
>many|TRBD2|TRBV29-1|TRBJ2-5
TGCAGCGTCGCGGTTCTAGCGGTCGGGGAGACCCAGTACTTC
CSVAVLAVGETQYF
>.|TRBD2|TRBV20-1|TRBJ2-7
TGCAGTGCTAGAGATGGGACTAGCGGGGAGTACGAGCAGTACTTC
CSARDGTSGEYEQYF